These 20 T cell receptor beta chains share one sample of origin, sequenced in a study of blood T cell repertoires in COVID-19 (dated by TCRdb to the early 2020s). Libraries were constructed by the immunoSEQ multiplex PCR assay. The immuneACCESS repertoire file appears here via TCRdb, limited to in-frame rearrangements. These files lack a portion of the clones; in checked studies, under half of the deficit traces to unresolved V genes, and the cause of the others is not known. The sample has roughly 150,000 clones on record, around 88% of them singletons. 28% of the sample is held by the ten biggest clonotypes. The material sequenced was peripheral blood. These receptors came from a human donor in a cohort sampled during active COVID-19.

This sequence joins TRBV9 and TRBJ2-5; 10 positions agree with TRBD2. V shed 4 bases, J shed 5 bases, and the junction held 5 bases outside the gene matches. The CDR3 is 14 residues long. CDR1 and CDR2 from the germline V gene are SGDLS and YYNGEE. The CDR3 loop reads CASSPGTSVETQYF. CDR3 DNA sequence: TGTGCCAGCAGCCCCGGGACTAGCGTGGAGACCCAGTACTTC.

This chain links TRBV4-1 with TRBJ1-6; D is unclear. Germline values: CDR1 MGHRA, CDR2 YSYEKL. The CDR3 covers 14 residues. Trimming pared 1 base from V and 6 bases from J, leaving 7 bases between. CDR3: CASSQASPNSPLHF. CDR3 DNA: TGCGCCAGCAGCCAAGCCAGTCCTAATTCACCCCTCCACTTT.

The chain uses TRBV9 and TRBJ2-3; D remains ambiguous. V was trimmed by 0 bases and J by 2 bases, leaving 13 bases between them. This CDR3 comprises 16 residues. From germline, CDR1 is SGDLS and CDR2 YYNGEE. The CDR3 here is CASSVGKNFFTDTQYF. Here the CDR3 DNA reads TGTGCCAGCAGCGTAGGAAAAAACTTCTTCACAGATACGCAGTATTTT.

In this sample, this clone turned up once. The rearrangement joins TRBV7-9 to TRBJ2-3; unclear D gene. Germline V CDR1 and CDR2: SEHNR, FQNEAQ (reference sequence). The V and J ends lost 5 bases and 3 bases respectively, with 12 bases between them. CDR3 size: 14 residues. CDR3 residues: CASSTPTGTDTQYF. The CDR3 nucleotides read TGTGCCAGCAGCACACCGACTGGGACAGATACGCAGTATTTT.

The chain is built from TRBV4-1 and TRBJ1-4, with 9 bases identical to TRBD1. The CDR3 is 15 amino acids. With 1 base clipped from V and 8 bases from J, the junction kept 5 bases outside the gene matches. Germline V gives CDR1 MGHRA, CDR2 YSYEKL. The CDR3 DNA sequence: TGCGCCAGCAGCCAAGCAAGGACAGGGGAGGAAAAACTGTTTTTT. Encoded protein: CASSQARTGEEKLFF.

J is TRBJ2-7 and V is TRBV25-1; unclear D gene. Germline V gene lookup returns CDR1 MGHDK and CDR2 SYGVNS. Trimming took off 6 bases at V and 2 bases at J, with 5 bases between the two ends. CDR3 length: 11 residues. CDR3 residues: CASSNTYEQYF. The CDR3 coding sequence is TGTGCCAGCAGCAACACCTACGAGCAGTACTTC.

The V gene is TRBV6-5, the J gene TRBJ1-2; 9 positions agree with TRBD1. The CDR3 contains 15 residues. Germline CDR1 and CDR2: MNHEY and SVGAGI. J lost 4 bases, V lost 2 bases, and 5 bases had no gene match. CDR3 nucleotides: TGTGCCAGCAGTTACCTGACAGGGGGTGGCTATGGCTACACCTTC. Translated, it gives CASSYLTGGGYGYTF.

CDR3 protein: CSVADRVGNTEAFF. DNA for the CDR3: TGCAGCGTTGCTGACAGGGTCGGGAACACTGAAGCTTTCTTT. This chain links TRBV29-1 with TRBJ1-1; 7 nucleotides match TRBD1. J was trimmed by 1 base and V by 4 bases; bases with no gene match: 6. The CDR3 sequence is 14 residues long. The germline V gene has CDR1 SQVTM and CDR2 ANQGSEA. The full variable domain, in which reference TRBV29-1 and TRBJ1-1 provide the parts outside the CDR3, is SAVISQKPSRDICQRGTSLTIQCQVDSQVTMMFWYRQQPGQSLTLIATANQGSEATYESGFVIDKFPISRPNLTFSTLTVSNMSPEDSSIYLCSVADRVGNTEAFFGQGTRLTVV.

This chain joins TRBV6-5 and TRBJ2-2; D might be TRBD1 (5 bases). Trimming cost V 7 bases and J 7 bases, with 13 bases left between them. Germline V gives CDR1 MNHEY, CDR2 SVGAGI. This CDR3 spans 13 amino acids. The CDR3 is CASIRQGGGELFF. The DNA for the CDR3 is TGTGCCAGCATACGCCAGGGTGGCGGGGAGCTGTTTTTT.

CDR3: CSVGLAANTGELFF. CDR3 in DNA: TGCAGCGTTGGACTAGCCGCGAACACCGGGGAGCTGTTTTTT. The rearrangement links TRBV29-1 to TRBJ2-2, with 7 bases aligning to TRBD2. Germline V gene sequence: CDR1 SQVTM, CDR2 ANQGSEA. There are 14 residues in the CDR3. V lost 4 bases, J lost 0 bases, and 2 bases stayed unmatched.

V is TRBV2 and J is TRBJ1-4; 8 bases fit TRBD1. The CDR3 is made up of 14 amino acids. Per the germline V gene, CDR1 is SNHLY and CDR2 is FYNNEI. J gave up 4 bases and V 6 bases, and 4 bases lay outside the gene matches. As DNA, the CDR3 is TGTGCCAGCAGGCCGGGACAGGATAATGAAAAACTGTTTTTT. Translation gives CASRPGQDNEKLFF.

The chain recombines TRBV25-1 with TRBJ2-3; D possibly corresponds to TRBD1 (5 bases). CDR1 is MGHDK, CDR2 SYGVNS, per germline. CDR3 length: 15 amino acids. V was cut by 6 bases and J by 2 bases, with 15 bases left in between. In DNA form, the CDR3 reads TGTGCCAGCAGCCCCGCCGACAGACTCACAGATACGCAGTATTTT. This sequence encodes CASSPADRLTDTQYF. Full variable domain (rest looked up from reference TRBV25-1 and TRBJ2-3): EADIYQTPRYLVIGTGKKITLECSQTMGHDKMYWYQQDPGMELHLIHYSYGVNSTEKGDLSSESTVSRIRTEHFPLTLESARPSHTSQYLCASSPADRLTDTQYFGPGTRLTVL.

The chain joins TRBV7-2 to TRBJ2-7, with a weak D call TRBD2 (7 bases). Trimming removed 8 bases at V and 6 bases at J, with 17 bases between. This CDR3 has 13 residues. Germline V gene sequence: CDR1 SGHTA, CDR2 FQGNSA. The CDR3 DNA reads TGTGCCAGCTCAAGGGGGGGGTTAGGCGAGCAGTACTTC. This sequence encodes CASSRGGLGEQYF. The full variable domain, in which reference TRBV7-2 and TRBJ2-7 provide the parts outside the CDR3, is GAGVSQSPSNKVTEKGKDVELRCDPISGHTALYWYRQSLGQGLEFLIYFQGNSAPDKSGLPSDRFSAERTGGSVSTLTIQRTQQEDSAVYLCASSRGGLGEQYFGPGTRLTVT.

The chain joins TRBV4-3 to TRBJ2-7; perhaps TRBD2 as D (5 bases). CDR3 size: 14 residues. Germline V CDR1 and CDR2: LGHNA, YSLEER. Trimming took off 4 bases at V and 2 bases at J, with 12 bases between the two ends. The CDR3 DNA reads TGCGCCAGCAGCCGGGCCCGGGGAGCCTACGAGCAGTACTTC. Translating gives CASSRARGAYEQYF.

V and J are TRBV19 and TRBJ1-6, with D unresolved. The CDR3 spans 14 residues. The V gene's germline CDR1 is LNHDA and CDR2 SQIVND (reference sequence). Deletions cut 0 bases from V and 4 bases from J, with 4 bases between. The CDR3 loop is CASSIELYNSPLHF. CDR3 coding DNA: TGTGCCAGTAGTATAGAACTTTATAATTCACCCCTCCACTTT. Combining the CDR3 with reference TRBV19 and TRBJ1-6 gives the whole variable domain DGGITQSPKYLFRKEGQNVTLSCEQNLNHDAMYWYRQDPGQGLRLIYYSQIVNDFQKGDIAEGYSVSREKKESFPLTVTSAQKNPTAFYLCASSIELYNSPLHFGNGTRLTVT.

V gene TRBV5-4 combines with J gene TRBJ2-3, with TRBD2 matching over 11 bases. Germline assignment: CDR1 SGHNT and CDR2 YYREEE (reference sequence). CDR3 length: 13 residues. V was clipped by 8 bases and J by 3 bases; unmatched bases: 2. CDR3 protein: CASSGGATDTQYF. In nucleotides, the CDR3 is TGTGCCAGTAGCGGGGGGGCAACAGATACGCAGTATTTT.

The chain links TRBV7-9 to TRBJ1-3; 9 positions match TRBD1. The CDR3 runs to 14 residues. V lost 4 bases, J lost 6 bases, and 4 bases stayed unmatched. Germline lookup yields CDR1 SEHNR and CDR2 FQNEAQ (reference sequence). The CDR3 sequence: CASSSTGGENTIYF. The CDR3 DNA is TGTGCCAGCAGCTCAACAGGGGGCGAAAACACCATATATTTT.

V usage is TRBV6-5 and J usage is TRBJ1-1, with 7 bases fitting TRBD1. This CDR3 has 13 amino acids. Germline V gene data show CDR1 as MNHEY and CDR2 as SVGAGI. The junction had 7 bases not matched to a gene; V was cut back by 8 bases and J by 4 bases. In nucleotides, the CDR3 is TGTGCCAGCCAGGGACAGCCCATCACTGAAGCTTTCTTT. The encoded protein is CASQGQPITEAFF.

V usage is TRBV7-7 and J usage is TRBJ2-2, with a weak D call TRBD1 (6 bases). Trimming shortened V by 5 bases and J by 1 base, and 14 bases separated the two germline ends. In germline, CDR1 is SSHAT, CDR2 FNYEAQ (reference sequence). This CDR3 region has 16 residues. The DNA of the CDR3 is TGTGCCAGCAGCCCACGAGGGGGTCGGAACACCGGGGAGCTGTTTTTT. Its protein is CASSPRGGRNTGELFF.

This clone was found once. The chain is built from TRBV23-1 and TRBJ2-5, with 10 positions matching TRBD2. TRBV23-1 is treated as an ORF (open reading frame) with a function not yet certain. The V and J ends lost 3 bases and 0 bases, in that order; junction bases with no gene match: 13. The CDR3 is 19 amino acids. CDR3 residues: CASSHRSGGLGLYQETQYF. CDR3 in DNA: TGCGCCAGCAGTCACCGTAGCGGGGGGCTGGGACTGTACCAAGAGACCCAGTACTTC.